This T cell receptor (beta chain) was retrieved from a study of T cell repertoires in cytomegalovirus infection. For the study at large: In the study, CMV epitopes included recently identified HLA-C-restricted and well-studied HLA-B-restricted ones. An indication of both CMV infection and matching HLA type came from public TCR beta signatures. Study findings and constraints: In two of eight donors, the top clonotype was HLA-C-restricted CMV-specific.

TCRdb reprocessed the reads with MiXCR, giving one entry per CDR3 protein. The data show 830,000 or so distinct CDR3 sequences, 30% to 35% seen once. This clonotype has ten or more counts. Its antigen is as yet unknown. The CDR3 is 18 residues long. The germline V gene encodes CDR1 SGHTA and CDR2 FQGNSA. With 2 bases clipped from V and 1 base from J, the junction kept 12 bases outside the gene matches. The sequencing used cultured CD8+ T cells from PBMCs, collected from culture after CMV antigen stimulation. This chain joins TRBV7-2 and TRBJ2-3; 7 nucleotides align to TRBD2. This clonotype was obtained from a human donor in good health (CMV status not recorded). Some clones in this sample may be carry-over from other donors' samples. The CDR3 coding sequence is TGTGCCAGCAGCTTAAGGTTAGCGGGTGGAGGAGGCACAGATACGCAGTATTTT. Amino acid sequence: CASSLRLAGGGGTDTQYF.